These 6 T cell receptor beta chains were all obtained from the same sample, sequenced in a study of T cell responses to AZD1222 COVID-19 vaccine (dated by TCRdb to the early 2020s). Library creation used the immunoSEQ multiplex PCR assay. Drawn from immuneACCESS, this table holds only the in-frame rearrangements with V and J called that TCRdb kept. Clones are partly lost; checked studies trace under half to an unresolved V gene and leave the rest unexplained. The sample table records tens of thousands of clones; nearly 90% of these occur just once. Together, the top ten hold about 8.4% of the sample. In light of the paper, this sample's time point label describes: baseline before first vaccination. The material sequenced was peripheral blood, taken on day 0 of AZD1222 vaccination. These receptors were collected from an adult in good health.

This sequence joins TRBV4-2 and TRBJ1-2; 7 positions match TRBD1. V lost 4 bases, J lost 8 bases, and 7 bases stayed unmatched. Germline CDR1 LGHNA, CDR2 YNFKEQ. This CDR3 is built from 13 residues. CDR3 loop: CASSLRGVRGYTF. In DNA form, the CDR3 reads TGTGCCAGCAGCCTCAGGGGGGTGCGGGGCTACACCTTC.

This chain connects TRBV5-8 to TRBJ1-4; 7 nucleotides agree with TRBD1. The CDR3 extends over 15 amino acids. V lost 3 bases and J lost 0; bases outside the gene matches: 2. Germline V gene lookup returns CDR1 SGHTS and CDR2 YDEGEE. CDR3 bases: TGTGCCAGCAGCTATCAGGGGGCAACTAATGAAAAACTGTTTTTT. This codes for CASSYQGATNEKLFF.

The genes are TRBV27 and TRBJ1-6; tentatively, D is TRBD1 (5 bases). CDR3 length: 16 residues. V lost 5 bases, J lost 7 bases, and 18 bases lay in between. Germline lookup yields CDR1 MNHEY and CDR2 SMNVEV (reference sequence). DNA of the CDR3: TGTGCCAGCAGTCTAGGGCCCGGGGCGGTGAATTCACCCCTCCACTTT. Translated, it gives CASSLGPGAVNSPLHF.

The V gene is TRBV5-6, the J gene TRBJ2-2; perhaps TRBD2 as D (5 bases). CDR1 is SGHDT, CDR2 YYEEEE, per germline. The CDR3 loop spans 17 amino acids. The ends were cut back, 2 bases at V and 0 bases at J, with 14 bases in the middle. The CDR3 nucleotides are TGTGCCAGCAGCTTAACCCGGGGTGCTACGAACACCGGGGAGCTGTTTTTT. The encoded protein is CASSLTRGATNTGELFF.

V gene TRBV10-3 combines with J gene TRBJ2-2; no firm D call. V was cut by 4 bases and J by 6 bases, with 9 bases left in between. Per the germline V gene, CDR1 is ENHRY and CDR2 is SYGVKD. The CDR3 contains 13 residues. The CDR3 here is CAISGQAAGELFF. CDR3 bases: TGTGCCATCAGTGGACAAGCCGCCGGGGAGCTGTTTTTT.

CDR3 sequence (DNA): TGTGCCAGCAGCTTAAATTTGGACAGACCTTTAGAAAAACTGTTTTTT. Protein sequence: CASSLNLDRPLEKLFF. V usage is TRBV7-3 and J usage is TRBJ1-4, with D possibly matching TRBD1 (6 bases). CDR3 length: 16 residues. Germline values: CDR1 SGHTA, CDR2 FQGTGA. V was shortened by 1 base and J by 8 bases, with 17 bases between the two germline ends.